This T cell receptor (beta chain) is drawn from a study of T cell changes during pregnancy in multiple sclerosis. Data came from immunoSEQ multiplex PCR; TCRdb stores just in-frame clones and leaves some out. The table records 40,000 to 45,000 clones, more than 85% of them present only once. Trimming removed 6 bases from V and 5 bases from J, with 12 bases in between. From germline, CDR1 is SGHTA and CDR2 FQGNSA. The CDR3 length is 13 residues. This TCR was recovered from a female donor in good health, enrolled as a control in a pregnancy study. The chain combines TRBV7-2 with TRBJ2-3; the D is unclear. The sample consisted of CD4+ T cells from peripheral blood mononuclear cells, taken in the second trimester of pregnancy. The CDR3 protein is CASRLQLLDTQYF. The CDR3 region has the DNA TGTGCCAGCAGGCTCCAACTCCTAGATACGCAGTATTTT.